This is a list of T cell receptor beta chains from one sample in a study of shared clonotypes between healthy human individuals. Sequencing used immunoSEQ multiplex PCR; TCRdb keeps in-frame clones, though not all of them. Of more than 2,000,000 clones listed, more than 80% were seen once; the top ten hold approximately 0.4%. Sequencing used naive CD4+ T cells from PBMCs. These receptor sequences come from a man aged 18 to 30 in good health. Some clones in this sample may be carry-over from other donors' samples. Both conserved end residues are part of each CDR3. Each record gives: D gene, clone size, J gene, V gene, CDR3 DNA, CDR3 protein. The D gene is left open where the match is weak. The size entry is marked missing in some rows and otherwise reads once, few, many or a size class.

TRBD1,-,TRBJ2-7,TRBV6-4,TGTGCCAGCAGTCCGGACAGGCACTCCTACGAGCAGTACTTC,CASSPDRHSYEQYF
-,-,TRBJ1-1,TRBV6-5,TGTGCCAGCAGCCGCACGGGATTCGCTGAAGCTTTCTTT,CASSRTGFAEAFF
TRBD1,-,TRBJ1-2,TRBV15,TGTGCCACCAGCAGGGCTCAGGGGGCGAATGGCTACACCTTC,CATSRAQGANGYTF
TRBD2,once,TRBJ2-1,TRBV15,TGTGCCACCAGCAGAGGGGGTTTTAGCGGGAGGGCCTCGGGCAATGAGCAGTTCTTC,CATSRGGFSGRASGNEQFF
-,-,TRBJ2-3,TRBV5-1,TGCGCCAGCAGCCCGACCATTACAGATACGCAGTATTTT,CASSPTITDTQYF
-,-,TRBJ2-7,TRBV11-3,TGTGCCAGCAGCTTAGGTCCGGGGGCGGCTAGCGAGCAGTACTTC,CASSLGPGAASEQYF
-,-,TRBJ2-3,TRBV6-1,TGTGCCACCGCTCCGGAAACCCAAGGAGATACGCAGTATTTT,CATAPETQGDTQYF
TRBD1,-,TRBJ2-5,TRBV7-3,TGTGCCAGCAGCCAGGACAGGCAAGAGACCCAGTACTTC,CASSQDRQETQYF
-,-,TRBJ1-1,TRBV18,TGTGCCAGCTCATCGGGGGCTGAAGCTTTCTTT,CASSSGAEAFF
-,-,TRBJ1-4,TRBV4-3,TGCGCCAGCAGCCAAGATTCAGGGAGGGCCGAAAAACTGTTTTTT,CASSQDSGRAEKLFF
-,-,TRBJ1-5,TRBV19,TGTGCCAGCAGCGGGGGGGGCGCAGGTCAGCCCCAGCATTTT,CASSGGGAGQPQHF
TRBD2,-,TRBJ2-3,TRBV9,TGTGCCAGCAGCGGCTCTAGCGGGAGAGGGGATACGCAGTATTTT,CASSGSSGRGDTQYF
-,-,TRBJ2-1,TRBV9,TGTGCCAGCAGCGTCTCAGAAAATGAGCAGTTCTTC,CASSVSENEQFF
-,-,TRBJ2-3,TRBV5-1,TGCGCCAGCAGCACCCCGGTTAAGTGGGATACGCAGTATTTT,CASSTPVKWDTQYF
TRBD1,once,TRBJ2-7,TRBV5-1,TGCGCCAGCAGCCAGACCCCAGGGGGCGGTGAGCAGTACTTC,CASSQTPGGGEQYF
-,-,TRBJ2-3,TRBV30,TGTGCCTGGAGGAGGGAAGGACGGACAGATACGCAGTATTTT,CAWRREGRTDTQYF
-,-,TRBJ1-2,TRBV11-1,TGTGCCAGCAGCTCCCGGACGGCTAACTATGGCTACACCTTC,CASSSRTANYGYTF
-,-,TRBJ2-7,TRBV11-2,TGTGCCAGCAGCTTAGACTGGCAGGACCACTACGAGCAGTACTTC,CASSLDWQDHYEQYF
-,-,TRBJ2-1,TRBV18,TGTGCCAGCTCACCAGGGACCACGGGCGGGCAGTTCTTC,CASSPGTTGGQFF
-,-,TRBJ1-3,TRBV28,TGTGCCAGCAGTTTAGGGACAAATATCTTCCTAAACACCATATATTTT,CASSLGTNIFLNTIYF
-,-,TRBJ1-5,TRBV18,TGTGCCAGCTCACCAGCGGGGATGTTAGGTCAGCCCCAGCATTTT,CASSPAGMLGQPQHF
TRBD2,-,TRBJ2-1,TRBV5-1,TGCGCCAGCAGCTTGGGAGGGCTAGCGGGAGTGAAGTTCTTC,CASSLGGLAGVKFF
-,-,TRBJ2-3,TRBV19,TGTGCCAGTAGTATCCCGATACGCGGAGATACGCAGTATTTT,CASSIPIRGDTQYF
-,-,TRBJ1-6,TRBV4-1,TGCGCCAGCAGCCAAGATAGCGGCAGGCGATTCAATTCACCCCTCCACTTT,CASSQDSGRRFNSPLHF
TRBD1,-,TRBJ2-7,TRBV9,TGTGCCAGCAGCGTAGCTCCCCAGACAGGGAGCTACGAGCAGTACTTC,CASSVAPQTGSYEQYF
TRBD2,-,TRBJ2-7,TRBV29-1,TGCAGCGTCGCGGTGGGGGGGAACTACGAGCAGTACTTC,CSVAVGGNYEQYF
-,-,TRBJ1-1,TRBV11-2,TGTGCCAGCAGCTTAGGGGGTAACCCTAGGGGCACTGAAGCTTTCTTT,CASSLGGNPRGTEAFF
-,-,TRBJ2-3,TRBV29-1,TGCAGCGTGCCCCCAGGGCCAGATACGCAGTATTTT,CSVPPGPDTQYF
TRBD2,-,TRBJ2-7,TRBV6-5,TGTGCCAGCAGTTACCCCCCGGGAGGGGGGACCTACGAGCAGTACTTC,CASSYPPGGGTYEQYF
-,-,TRBJ2-2,TRBV5-4,TGTGCCAGCAGCGAACCACCCGGGACCAAAGGGACCGGGGAGCTGTTTTTT,CASSEPPGTKGTGELFF